The 14 T cell receptor beta chains in this list originate from one sample, sequenced in a study of T cells in Graves' hyperthyroidism and ophthalmopathy. Amplified TCR beta CDR3 regions derived from RNA transcripts. The study used the HTBI primer set for a first-round RT-PCR of the TCR CDR3. One entry per CDR3 protein, called by TCRdb with MiXCR from the multiplex PCR reads. The table has a few hundred thousand distinct CDR3 sequences, approximately 25% seen once; the top ten hold roughly 70%. Sequenced material: blood. The receptors originated from a man aged 45 to 65 with Graves' hyperthyroidism.

Only a few counts were recorded for this clonotype. The chain links TRBV14 to TRBJ1-1; D may be TRBD1 (5 bases). V gave up 4 bases and J gave up 5 bases, with 17 bases separating them. Germline CDR1 is SGHDN and CDR2 is FVKESK. This CDR3 is 15 amino acids long. The CDR3 reads CASSPRGVRRTEAFF. CDR3 DNA sequence: TGTGCCAGCAGCCCTAGAGGGGTGCGAAGGACTGAAGCTTTCTTT.

This clonotype occurred many times. The chain has TRBV2 and TRBJ2-7; D could derive from TRBD1 or TRBD2 (5 bases each). CDR1 and CDR2 (germline): SNHLY, FYNNEI. V was shortened by 7 bases and J by 2 bases, with 12 bases between the two germline ends. This CDR3 spans 13 amino acids. CDR3: CASTGTPAYEQYF. CDR3 in DNA: TGTGCCAGCACAGGGACCCCCGCCTACGAGCAGTACTTC.

This clonotype showed up just a few times. V gene TRBV20-1 combines with J gene TRBJ2-1; 9 nucleotides line up with TRBD2. CDR3 length: 15 residues. With 4 bases clipped from V and 6 bases from J, the junction kept 10 bases outside the gene matches. Germline values: CDR1 DFQATT, CDR2 SNEGSKA (reference sequence). CDR3 residues: CSAKAVAGVFNEQFF. In DNA form, the CDR3 reads TGCAGTGCTAAAGCGGTAGCGGGAGTTTTCAATGAGCAGTTCTTC.

The rearrangement uses TRBV20-1 and TRBJ2-7, with D perhaps matching TRBD1 (6 bases). This CDR3 is built from 13 residues. V was trimmed by 3 bases and J by 6 bases, leaving 15 bases between them. The germline gives CDR1 DFQATT, CDR2 SNEGSKA (reference sequence). This CDR3 is CSASIQGMGEQYF. The CDR3 DNA reads as TGCAGTGCTAGTATACAGGGTATGGGCGAGCAGTACTTC.

The genes are TRBV6-1 and TRBJ1-6, with TRBD1 identical over 9 bases. J gave up 10 bases and V 8 bases, and 12 bases lay outside the gene matches. The CDR3 runs to 15 residues. Per the germline V gene, CDR1 is MNHNS and CDR2 is SASEGT. The CDR3 region has the DNA TGTGCCAGCCGACAACCGGGACAGGGAGGCTCACCCCTCCACTTT. Its translation: CASRQPGQGGSPLHF.

The CDR3: CASSLGVSAYEQYF. In nucleotides, the CDR3 is TGCGCCAGCAGCTTGGGGGTTTCCGCCTACGAGCAGTACTTC. The V and J genes are TRBV5-1 and TRBJ2-7; no clear D gene. Per germline, CDR1 SGHRS and CDR2 YFSETQ. Trimming shortened V by 0 bases and J by 2 bases, and 9 bases separated the two germline ends. The CDR3 covers 14 residues.

The chain is built from TRBV12-3 or TRBV12-4 and TRBJ1-6; a weak D match, TRBD1 (5 bases). The CDR3 spans 13 residues. Trimming removed 1 base at V and 13 bases at J, with 11 bases between. The CDR3 region has the DNA TGTGCCAGCAGTTTAGTGGCAGGGCGGCCCCTCCACTTT. It encodes CASSLVAGRPLHF.

The rearrangement links TRBV20-1 to TRBJ2-1; the match to TRBD2 covers 10 bases. This CDR3 has 15 amino acids. The germline CDR1 and CDR2 sequences are DFQATT and SNEGSKA (reference sequence). V lost 7 bases and J lost 12; bases outside the gene matches: 18. CDR3 coding DNA: TGCAGTGGGGGGTATGGGCTAGCGGGAGTACTTGGGCAGTTCTTC. It translates to CSGGYGLAGVLGQFF.

This clonotype was observed a handful of times. This chain joins TRBV7-3 and TRBJ2-1, with D possibly TRBD2 on 5 matching bases. Per the germline V gene, CDR1 is SGHTA and CDR2 is FQGTGA. Trimming left V 3 bases short and J 3 bases short, with 12 bases between. The CDR3 sequence is 15 residues long. The CDR3 reads CASSLLSGSYNEQFF. In nucleotides, the CDR3 is TGTGCCAGCAGCTTGTTGAGCGGCAGCTACAATGAGCAGTTCTTC.

This clonotype came up many times. V gene TRBV7-2 combines with J gene TRBJ2-5; no reliable D call. Germline V gene data show CDR1 as SGHTA and CDR2 as FQGNSA. V was trimmed by 4 bases and J by 1 base, leaving 13 bases between them. CDR3 size: 15 residues. The CDR3 DNA sequence: TGTGCCAGCAGCTCACGCGCCGCGAGCCAAGAGACCCAGTACTTC. It translates to CASSSRAASQETQYF.

This clonotype was picked up a small number of times. The rearrangement joins TRBV3-1 to TRBJ2-1; 7 nucleotides agree with TRBD1. This CDR3 is 14 amino acids long. CDR1 and CDR2 (germline): LGHDT, YNNKEL (reference sequence). With 1 base clipped from V and 15 bases from J, the junction kept 12 bases outside the gene matches. The CDR3 coding sequence is TGTGCCAGCAGCCAAGGCCCGGGACAGAAAGGTTCGTTCTTC. The encoded protein is CASSQGPGQKGSFF.

J is TRBJ1-1 and V is TRBV19; D remains ambiguous. The germline V gene has CDR1 LNHDA and CDR2 SQIVND (reference sequence). The V end was cut by 9 bases, the J end by 10 bases, with 12 bases between. The CDR3 length is 10 residues. The CDR3 DNA follows: TGTGCCAGCGCGAAGGATAGAGCTTTCTTT. Its translation is CASAKDRAFF.

The rearrangement links TRBV12-3 or TRBV12-4 to TRBJ1-2, with D uncertain. V lost 5 bases to trimming and J lost 6 bases, with 13 bases between them. The CDR3 loop spans 13 amino acids. CDR3 in DNA: TGTGCCAGCAGTCCCCGCAGAGGCGATGGCTACACCTTC. Encoded protein: CASSPRRGDGYTF.

V usage is TRBV6-1 and J usage is TRBJ2-3; D is unclear. The CDR3 extends over 13 amino acids. V was pared by 2 bases and J by 2 bases, with 5 bases between. The germline CDR1 and CDR2 sequences are MNHNS and SASEGT. The CDR3 sequence is CASSEILTDTQYF. In DNA form, the CDR3 reads TGTGCCAGCAGTGAAATCCTCACAGATACGCAGTATTTT.